This TCR beta chain derives from a study of control samples from healthy donors and cancer patients. Trimming pared 1 base from V and 4 bases from J, leaving 23 bases between. CDR3 length equals 18 residues. Germline lookup yields CDR1 SGHDT and CDR2 YYEEEE. Repertoires were generated with immunoSEQ multiplex PCR, while TCRdb's copy carries only in-frame clones and drops some. This repertoire shows about 74,000 clones, roughly 84% found once; its top ten account for 4.5% to 6%. The clonotype comes from a woman in her fifties or sixties in good health. Sequenced sample: blood. The V gene is TRBV5-6, the J gene TRBJ1-2; perhaps TRBD1 as D (6 bases). CDR3 residues: CASSLRLGGGSSSYGYTF. The CDR3, as DNA: TGTGCCAGCAGCTTGAGGCTCGGGGGCGGATCTTCTAGCTATGGCTACACCTTC.